This TCR beta chain was captured by sequencing in a study of Tregs in tolerant kidney transplant recipients. After more than five days with irradiated graft donor PBMCs, CFSE-labeled recipient PBMCs were FACS-sorted. Points on this clone: No antigen is known for it.

V was shortened by 7 bases and J by 2 bases, with 12 bases between the two germline ends. CDR3 length: 12 residues. Germline loops: CDR1 SQVTM, CDR2 ANQGSEA. Profiling relied on immunoSEQ multiplex PCR, and the TCRdb table lists in-frame clones only, not all of them. The sample has roughly 8,300 clones; roughly 36% are singletons. This sequence was found in a human patient who received a combined kidney and bone marrow transplant. The sample here was CD8+ T cells from blood cultured with allogeneic cells, taken before the transplant. This chain links TRBV29-1 with TRBJ2-7; TRBD2 might be the D (5 bases). CDR3 residues: CSAWTAAYEQYF. CDR3 DNA: TGCAGCGCTTGGACTGCCGCCTACGAGCAGTACTTC.